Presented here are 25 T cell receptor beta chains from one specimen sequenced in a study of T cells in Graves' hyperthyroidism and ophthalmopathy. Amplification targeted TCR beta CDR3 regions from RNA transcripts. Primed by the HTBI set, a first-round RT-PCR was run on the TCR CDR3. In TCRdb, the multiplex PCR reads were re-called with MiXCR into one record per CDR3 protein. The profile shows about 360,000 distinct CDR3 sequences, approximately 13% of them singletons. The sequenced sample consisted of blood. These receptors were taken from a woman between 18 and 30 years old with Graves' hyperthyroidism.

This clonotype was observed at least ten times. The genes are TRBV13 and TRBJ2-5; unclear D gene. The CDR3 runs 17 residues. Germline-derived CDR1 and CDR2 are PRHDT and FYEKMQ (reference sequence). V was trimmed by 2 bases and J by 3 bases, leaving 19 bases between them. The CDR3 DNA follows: TGTGCCAGCAGCTTACACGTTAGTACCGGCAACGAAGAGACCCAGTACTTC. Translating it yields CASSLHVSTGNEETQYF.

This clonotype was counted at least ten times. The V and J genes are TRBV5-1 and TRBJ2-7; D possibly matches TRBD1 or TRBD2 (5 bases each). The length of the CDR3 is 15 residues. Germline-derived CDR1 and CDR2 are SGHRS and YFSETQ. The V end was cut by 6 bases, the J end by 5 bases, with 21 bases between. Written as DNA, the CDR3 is TGCGCCAGCACGCCGTTTTCACGGGGCATAAACGAGCAGTACTTC. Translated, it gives CASTPFSRGINEQYF. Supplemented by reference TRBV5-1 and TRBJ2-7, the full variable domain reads KAGVTQTPRYLIKTRGQQVTLSCSPISGHRSVSWYQQTPGQGLQFLFEYFSETQRNKGNFPGRFSGRQFSNSRSEMNVSTLELGDSALYLCASTPFSRGINEQYFGPGTRLTVT.

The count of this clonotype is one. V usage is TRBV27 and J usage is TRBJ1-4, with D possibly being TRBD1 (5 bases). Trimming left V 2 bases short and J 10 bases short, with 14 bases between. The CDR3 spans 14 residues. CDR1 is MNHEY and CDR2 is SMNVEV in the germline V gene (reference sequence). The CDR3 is CASSLIGAEGKLFF. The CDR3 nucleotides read TGTGCCAGCAGTTTAATAGGGGCGGAGGGAAAACTGTTTTTT.

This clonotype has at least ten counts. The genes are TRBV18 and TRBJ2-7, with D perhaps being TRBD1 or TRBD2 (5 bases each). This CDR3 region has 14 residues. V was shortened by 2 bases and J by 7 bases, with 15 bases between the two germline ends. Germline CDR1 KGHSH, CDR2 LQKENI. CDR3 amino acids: CASSPRGRRGEQYF. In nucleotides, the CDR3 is TGTGCCAGCTCACCAAGGGGACGAAGGGGTGAGCAGTACTTC.

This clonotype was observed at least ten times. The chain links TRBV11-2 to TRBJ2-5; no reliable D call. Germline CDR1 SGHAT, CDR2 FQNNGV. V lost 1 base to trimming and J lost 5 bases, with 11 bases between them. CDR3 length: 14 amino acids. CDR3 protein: CASSLVSGLETQYF. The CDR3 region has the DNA TGTGCCAGCAGCTTAGTGTCCGGGTTGGAGACCCAGTACTTC.

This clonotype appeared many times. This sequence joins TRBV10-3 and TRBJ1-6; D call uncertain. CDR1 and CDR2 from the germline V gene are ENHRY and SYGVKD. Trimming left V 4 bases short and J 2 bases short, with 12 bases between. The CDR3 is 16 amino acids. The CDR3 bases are TGTGCCATCAGTGGTAGGGATGCGGCCTATAATTCACCCCTCCACTTT. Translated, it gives CAISGRDAAYNSPLHF.

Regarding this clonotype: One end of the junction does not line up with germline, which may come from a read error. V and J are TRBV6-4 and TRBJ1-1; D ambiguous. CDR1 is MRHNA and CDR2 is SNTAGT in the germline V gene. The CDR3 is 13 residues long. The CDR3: CASTSQANTEVFF. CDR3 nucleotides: TGTGCCAGCACGAGCCAAGCGAACACTGAAGTTTTCTTT.

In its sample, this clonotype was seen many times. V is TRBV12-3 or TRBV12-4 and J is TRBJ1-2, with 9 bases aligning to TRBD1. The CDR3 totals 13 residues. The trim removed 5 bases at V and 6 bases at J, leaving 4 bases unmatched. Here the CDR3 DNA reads TGTGCCAGCAGTCGGACAGGGGAGAATGGCTACACCTTC. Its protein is CASSRTGENGYTF.

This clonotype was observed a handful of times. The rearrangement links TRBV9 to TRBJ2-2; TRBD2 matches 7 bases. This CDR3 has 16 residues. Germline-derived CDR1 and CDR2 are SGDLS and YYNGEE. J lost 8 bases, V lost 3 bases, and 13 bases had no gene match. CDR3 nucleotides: TGTGCCAGCAGCGGACCTGGGGCGGGAGAAATGGGGGAGCTGTTTTTT. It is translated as CASSGPGAGEMGELFF.

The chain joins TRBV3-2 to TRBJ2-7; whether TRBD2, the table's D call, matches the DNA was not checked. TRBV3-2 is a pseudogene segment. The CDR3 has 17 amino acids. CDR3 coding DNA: TGTGCCAGCAGCCAAGGCCAGGGGGAGGGCCGGGGAAGAGAGCAGTACTTC. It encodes CASSQGQGEGRGREQYF.

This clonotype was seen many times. CDR3 DNA: TGTGCCAGCAGTGCGGGCCATGGCTACACCTTC. It codes for CASSAGHGYTF. The chain recombines TRBV2 with TRBJ1-2; the D is unclear. The CDR3 covers 11 residues. Trimming removed 4 bases at V and 6 bases at J, with 6 bases between. CDR1 is SNHLY, CDR2 FYNNEI, per germline. The whole variable domain, filled in from reference TRBV2 and TRBJ1-2, reads EPEVTQTPSHQVTQMGQEVILRCVPISNHLYFYWYRQILGQKVEFLVSFYNNEISEKSEIFDDQFSVERPDGSNFTLKIRSTKLEDSAMYFCASSAGHGYTFGSGTRLTVV.

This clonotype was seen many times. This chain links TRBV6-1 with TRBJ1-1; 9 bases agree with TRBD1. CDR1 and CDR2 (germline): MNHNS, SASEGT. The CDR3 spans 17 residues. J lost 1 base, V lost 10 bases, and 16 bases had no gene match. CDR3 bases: TGTGCCACCGTGGGACAGGGACCCCGGGATGGGAACACTGAAGCTTTCTTT. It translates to CATVGQGPRDGNTEAFF.

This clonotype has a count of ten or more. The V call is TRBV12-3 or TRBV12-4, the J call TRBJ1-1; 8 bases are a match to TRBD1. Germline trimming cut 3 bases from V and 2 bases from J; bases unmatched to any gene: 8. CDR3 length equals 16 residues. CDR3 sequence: CASSFQGALTNTEAFF. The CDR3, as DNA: TGTGCCAGCAGTTTCCAGGGGGCGCTGACAAACACTGAAGCTTTCTTT.

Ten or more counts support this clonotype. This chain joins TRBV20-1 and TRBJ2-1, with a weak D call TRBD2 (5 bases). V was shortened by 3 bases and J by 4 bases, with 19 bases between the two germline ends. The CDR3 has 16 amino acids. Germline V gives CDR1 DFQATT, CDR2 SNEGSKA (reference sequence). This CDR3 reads CSASIGSRGWYNEQFF. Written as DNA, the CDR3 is TGCAGTGCTAGCATCGGGTCCCGGGGTTGGTACAATGAGCAGTTCTTC.

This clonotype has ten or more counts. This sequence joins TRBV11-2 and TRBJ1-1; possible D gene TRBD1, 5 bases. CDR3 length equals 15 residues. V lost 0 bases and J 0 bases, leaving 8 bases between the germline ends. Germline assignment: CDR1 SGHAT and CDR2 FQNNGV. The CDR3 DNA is TGTGCCAGCAGCTTAGATGGGGGATTGAACACTGAAGCTTTCTTT. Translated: CASSLDGGLNTEAFF.

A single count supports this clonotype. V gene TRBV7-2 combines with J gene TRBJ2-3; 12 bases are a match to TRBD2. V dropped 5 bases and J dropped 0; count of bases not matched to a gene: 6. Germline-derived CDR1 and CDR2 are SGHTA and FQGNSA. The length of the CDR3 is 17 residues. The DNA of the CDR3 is TGTGCCAGCAGCCGCCTAGCGGGAGGGCTCAGCACAGATACGCAGTATTTT. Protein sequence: CASSRLAGGLSTDTQYF.

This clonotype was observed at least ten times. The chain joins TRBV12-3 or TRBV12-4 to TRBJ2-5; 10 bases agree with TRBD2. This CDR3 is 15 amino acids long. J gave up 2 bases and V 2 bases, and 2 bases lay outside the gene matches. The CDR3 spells CASSLLLAGQETQYF. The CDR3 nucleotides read TGTGCCAGCAGTTTATTACTAGCGGGACAAGAGACCCAGTACTTC.

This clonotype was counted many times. CDR3 sequence (DNA): TGCAGTGCTAGAGATTTGGGACAGGAAGGGCAGTATTTT. It yields the protein CSARDLGQEGQYF. The chain links TRBV20-1 to TRBJ2-3; 8 bases are shared with TRBD1. The ends lost 0 bases at V and 11 bases at J; junction bases unmatched: 7. The CDR3 is made up of 13 amino acids. The germline gives CDR1 DFQATT, CDR2 SNEGSKA (reference sequence).

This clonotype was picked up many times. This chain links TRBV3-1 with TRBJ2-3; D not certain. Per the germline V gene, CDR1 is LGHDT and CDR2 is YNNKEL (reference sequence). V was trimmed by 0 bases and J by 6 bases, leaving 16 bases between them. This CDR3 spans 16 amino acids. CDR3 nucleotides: TGTGCCAGCAGCCAAGAGTGGGCGAGGTTGGGTGATACGCAGTATTTT. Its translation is CASSQEWARLGDTQYF.

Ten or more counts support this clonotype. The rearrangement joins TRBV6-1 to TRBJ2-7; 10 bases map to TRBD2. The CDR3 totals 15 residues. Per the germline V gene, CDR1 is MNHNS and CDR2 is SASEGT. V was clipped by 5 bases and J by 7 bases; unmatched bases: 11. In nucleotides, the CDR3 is TGTGCCAGCAGTTCCGGGCTAGCGGGAGTAAAAGAGCAGTACTTC. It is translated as CASSSGLAGVKEQYF.

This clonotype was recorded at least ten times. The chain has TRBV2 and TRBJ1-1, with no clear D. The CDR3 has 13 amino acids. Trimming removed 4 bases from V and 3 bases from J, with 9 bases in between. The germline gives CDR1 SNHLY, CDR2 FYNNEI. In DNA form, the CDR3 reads TGTGCCAGCAGTGGGCGGTGGGACACTGAAGCTTTCTTT. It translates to CASSGRWDTEAFF.

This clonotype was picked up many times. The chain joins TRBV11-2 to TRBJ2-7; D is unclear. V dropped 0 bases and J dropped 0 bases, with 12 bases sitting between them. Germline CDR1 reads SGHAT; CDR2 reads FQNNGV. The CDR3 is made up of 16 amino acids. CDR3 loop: CASSLELRISSYEQYF. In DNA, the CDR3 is TGTGCCAGCAGCTTAGAGCTGCGGATAAGCTCCTACGAGCAGTACTTC.

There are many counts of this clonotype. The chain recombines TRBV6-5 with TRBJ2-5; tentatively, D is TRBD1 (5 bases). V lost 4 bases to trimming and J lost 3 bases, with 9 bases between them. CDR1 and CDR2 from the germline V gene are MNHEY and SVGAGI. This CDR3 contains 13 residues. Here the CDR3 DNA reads TGTGCCAGCAGTTCTCAGGGTAAAGAGACCCAGTACTTC. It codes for CASSSQGKETQYF.

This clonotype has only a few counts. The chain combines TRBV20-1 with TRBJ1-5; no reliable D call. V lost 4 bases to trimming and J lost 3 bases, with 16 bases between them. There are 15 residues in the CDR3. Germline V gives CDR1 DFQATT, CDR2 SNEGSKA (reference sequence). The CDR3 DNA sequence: TGCAGTGCTAAAGATCTCACAAACCTCAATCAGCCCCAGCATTTT. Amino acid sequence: CSAKDLTNLNQPQHF.

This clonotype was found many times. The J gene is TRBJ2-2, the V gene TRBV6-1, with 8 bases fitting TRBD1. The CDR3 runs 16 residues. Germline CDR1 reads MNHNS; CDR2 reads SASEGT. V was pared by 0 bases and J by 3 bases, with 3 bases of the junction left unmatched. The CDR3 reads CASSEAPGGDTGELFF. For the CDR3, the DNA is TGTGCCAGCAGTGAAGCCCCAGGGGGCGACACCGGGGAGCTGTTTTTT.